This T cell receptor (beta chain) was captured in a study of T cell repertoires in cytomegalovirus infection. Study-wide background: Indicated by public TCR beta signatures were CMV infection and matching HLA type.

TCRdb redid the calling of the reads with MiXCR, one entry per CDR3 protein. Altogether just under 300,000 distinct CDR3 sequences are present, around 9.1% being singletons, with the ten largest covering approximately 2.3%. With 5 bases removed from V and 1 base from J, the gap between germline ends came to 5 bases. CDR1 is SGHNT, CDR2 YENEEA, per germline. This CDR3 spans 12 amino acids. This clonotype was seen ten or more times. The sequenced sample was PBMCs. The receptor comes from a human donor in good health (CMV status not recorded). Some clones in this sample may be carry-over from other donors' samples. This sequence joins TRBV11-3 and TRBJ1-1, with D uncertain. The DNA for the CDR3 is TGTGCCAGCAGCCACTGGAACACTGAAGCTTTCTTT. Its protein product is CASSHWNTEAFF. Drawing the rest from reference TRBV11-3 and TRBJ1-1, the complete variable domain is EAGVVQSPRYKIIEKKQPVAFWCNPISGHNTLYWYLQNLGQGPELLIRYENEEAVDDSQLPKDRFSAERLKGVDSTLKIQPAELGDSAVYLCASSHWNTEAFFGQGTRLTVV.